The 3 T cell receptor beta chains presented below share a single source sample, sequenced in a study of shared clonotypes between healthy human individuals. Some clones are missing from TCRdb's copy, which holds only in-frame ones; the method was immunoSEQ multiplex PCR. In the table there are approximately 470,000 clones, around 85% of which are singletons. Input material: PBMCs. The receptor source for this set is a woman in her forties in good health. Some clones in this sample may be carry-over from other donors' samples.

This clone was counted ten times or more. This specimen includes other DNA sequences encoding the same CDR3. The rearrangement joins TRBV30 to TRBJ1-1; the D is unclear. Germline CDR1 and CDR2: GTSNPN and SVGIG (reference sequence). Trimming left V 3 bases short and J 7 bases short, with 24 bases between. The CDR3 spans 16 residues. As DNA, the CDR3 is TGTGCCTGGAGGCCGAAGTTAGGACCCGGCGGGGATGAAGCTTTCTTT. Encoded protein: CAWRPKLGPGGDEAFF.

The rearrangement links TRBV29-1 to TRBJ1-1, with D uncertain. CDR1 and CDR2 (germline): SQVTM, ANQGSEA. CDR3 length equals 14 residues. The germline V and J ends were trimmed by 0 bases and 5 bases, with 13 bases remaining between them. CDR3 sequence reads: CSVEDREGRTEAFF. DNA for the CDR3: TGCAGCGTTGAAGATCGGGAGGGTAGGACTGAAGCTTTCTTT.

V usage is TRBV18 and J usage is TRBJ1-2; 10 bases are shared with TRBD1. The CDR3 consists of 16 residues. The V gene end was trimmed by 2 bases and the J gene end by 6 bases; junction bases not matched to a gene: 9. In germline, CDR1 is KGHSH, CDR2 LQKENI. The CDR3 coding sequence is TGTGCCAGCTCACCATCTGGGGACAGGGGAGGAGATGGCTACACCTTC. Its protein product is CASSPSGDRGGDGYTF.